The rows below give T cell receptor beta chains drawn from one sample of a study of T cells after yellow fever vaccination. TCRdb reprocessed the 5' RACE reads via MiXCR and lists one record per CDR3 protein. Of about 240,000 distinct CDR3 sequences in the sample, over 3% are singletons; the top ten hold around a fifth. The source material was PBMCs, sampled 15 days after the yellow fever booster vaccination. These receptors came from a man aged 18 to 29 who received the YFV17D yellow fever vaccine. CDR3s include the opening cysteine and the closing phenylalanine or tryptophan. D genes are given only for firm matches. The listing skips clone size in some rows; elsewhere it reads once, few, many or a size class.

size	D	J	V	CDR3	DNA
many	.	TRBJ2-7	TRBV29-1	CSVLLAQGISYEQYF	TGCAGCGTTCTCTTGGCCCAGGGCATCTCCTACGAGCAGTACTTC
.	TRBD2	TRBJ2-1	TRBV5-1	CASSLLGLAGRNEQFF	TGCGCCAGCAGCTTGCTAGGACTAGCGGGGAGAAATGAGCAGTTCTTC
many	.	TRBJ2-3	TRBV24-1	CATSVGHSDTQYF	TGTGCCACCAGTGTTGGACACTCAGATACGCAGTATTTT
many	.	TRBJ2-3	TRBV7-3	CASSLGLYTDTQYF	TGTGCCAGCAGCTTAGGGCTATACACAGATACGCAGTATTTT
many	TRBD2	TRBJ2-7	TRBV24-1	CATSDPGGEQYF	TGTGCCACCAGTGACCCGGGAGGCGAGCAGTACTTC
many	.	TRBJ2-2	TRBV20-1	CSARQGNTGELFF	TGCAGTGCTAGGCAGGGTAACACCGGGGAGCTGTTTTTT
many	.	TRBJ1-2	TRBV5-1	CASSPEGLEQGLNYGYTF	TGCGCCAGCAGCCCGGAAGGGTTAGAACAAGGACTTAACTATGGCTACACCTTC
.	.	TRBJ1-4	TRBV7-8	CASSLGYDPGGEDEKLFF	TGTGCCAGCAGCTTAGGCTACGACCCGGGAGGTGAAGATGAAAAACTGTTTTTT
many	.	TRBJ2-2	TRBV20-1	CSAQSRANTGELFF	TGCAGTGCTCAGAGCAGGGCGAACACCGGGGAGCTGTTTTTT
many	TRBD2	TRBJ2-3	TRBV14	CASSQSTGTSGTDTQYF	TGTGCCAGCAGCCAATCCACCGGGACTAGCGGCACAGATACGCAGTATTTT
many	.	TRBJ2-7	TRBV11-2	CASSLGGTYRGLGGYEQYF	TGTGCCAGCAGCTTAGGAGGCACATACAGGGGTCTCGGGGGCTACGAGCAGTACTTC
many	.	TRBJ2-2	TRBV7-2	CASSLDMVAGELFF	TGTGCCAGCAGCTTAGATATGGTAGCCGGGGAGCTGTTTTTT
many	TRBD2	TRBJ2-1	TRBV20-1	CSAEVTSGGAVYNEQFF	TGCAGTGCTGAGGTGACTAGCGGGGGGGCGGTTTACAATGAGCAGTTCTTC
many	TRBD1	TRBJ1-1	TRBV6-5	CASSTPGQGRTEAFF	TGTGCCAGCAGTACACCGGGACAGGGTAGGACTGAAGCTTTCTTT
many	.	TRBJ2-4	TRBV12-3/TRBV12-4	CASAGGGAKNIQYF	TGTGCCAGCGCCGGTGGGGGAGCCAAAAACATTCAGTACTTC
many	TRBD2	TRBJ2-3	TRBV7-2	CASSFVPLAGRDTQYF	TGTGCCAGCAGCTTTGTCCCTCTAGCGGGGAGGGATACGCAGTATTTT
many	TRBD1	TRBJ1-5	TRBV7-8	CASSLRTGSDQPQHF	TGTGCCAGCAGCCTACGGACAGGGTCTGATCAGCCCCAGCATTTT
.	TRBD2	TRBJ2-5	TRBV12-3/TRBV12-4	CASSFSPGGRQETQYF	TGTGCCAGCAGTTTTAGTCCGGGCGGGAGACAAGAGACCCAGTACTTC
many	TRBD1	TRBJ1-2	TRBV20-1	CSAATGGGGYTF	TGCAGTGCAGCCACAGGGGGCGGTGGCTACACCTTC
many	.	TRBJ1-6	TRBV3-1	CASSQNEGLTLHF	TGTGCCAGCAGCCAGAATGAAGGTTTGACCCTCCACTTT
many	.	TRBJ2-5	TRBV20-1	CSVLGGETQYF	TGCAGTGTCCTGGGCGGAGAGACCCAGTACTTC
many	.	TRBJ2-3	TRBV7-9	CASSLGRPGADTDTQYF	TGTGCCAGCAGCTTAGGGCGGCCGGGGGCCGACACAGATACGCAGTATTTT
many	.	TRBJ2-7	TRBV6-2/TRBV6-3	CASSPGHSADEQYF	TGTGCCAGCAGTCCGGGACACTCAGCTGACGAGCAGTACTTC
many	.	TRBJ2-7	TRBV3-1	CASSRPTGHSYEQYF	TGTGCCAGCAGCCGCCCAACAGGCCACTCCTACGAGCAGTACTTC
few	TRBD1	TRBJ1-2	TRBV5-8	CASSLQGAYYGYTF	TGTGCCAGCAGTCTACAGGGGGCATACTATGGCTACACCTTC
many	TRBD1	TRBJ2-3	TRBV5-1	CASRTGTETQYF	TGCGCCAGCAGAACCGGGACAGAGACGCAGTATTTT
many	.	TRBJ1-5	TRBV4-1	CASSQEWRSNQPQHF	TGCGCCAGCAGCCAAGAGTGGAGGAGCAATCAGCCCCAGCATTTT
many	.	TRBJ1-5	TRBV5-1	CASSLGVQANQPQHF	TGCGCCAGCAGCTTGGGGGTCCAGGCGAATCAGCCCCAGCATTTT
many	TRBD2	TRBJ2-5	TRBV4-1	CASSQGAGGDVETQYF	TGCGCCAGCAGCCAAGGAGCGGGGGGGGACGTGGAGACCCAGTACTTC
many	.	TRBJ1-6	TRBV5-1	CASSLQEGISSPLHF	TGCGCCAGCAGCTTGCAGGAGGGAATAAGTTCACCCCTCCACTTT
many	.	TRBJ1-2	TRBV5-1	CASSLGDGYGYTF	TGCGCCAGCAGCCTTGGGGATGGATATGGCTACACCTTC
many	.	TRBJ2-7	TRBV5-1	CASSFSTYGSRSGYEQYF	TGCGCCAGCAGCTTTAGTACGTACGGGAGTAGGTCCGGATACGAGCAGTACTTC
many	.	TRBJ2-1	TRBV6-2/TRBV6-3	CASKLRAGRTDEQFF	TGTGCCAGCAAACTACGAGCGGGGCGGACAGATGAGCAGTTCTTC
many	.	TRBJ2-1	TRBV6-5	CASKAATYNEQFF	TGTGCCAGCAAGGCCGCTACCTACAATGAGCAGTTCTTC
many	.	TRBJ1-2	TRBV7-2	CASRRNSGTNYGYTF	TGTGCCAGCAGACGGAATTCTGGGACAAACTATGGCTACACCTTC
many	.	TRBJ2-1	TRBV20-1	CSAREAYRDYNEQFF	TGCAGTGCTAGAGAAGCGTACAGGGACTACAATGAGCAGTTCTTC
many	TRBD1	TRBJ2-5	TRBV7-2	CASSRTGETQYF	TGTGCCAGCAGCCGGACAGGGGAGACCCAGTACTTC
many	.	TRBJ1-2	TRBV4-2	CASSQIQTRKDGYTF	TGTGCCAGCAGCCAGATACAGACCAGGAAAGATGGCTACACCTTC
many	TRBD1	TRBJ2-2	TRBV27	CASKRQGMTGELFF	TGTGCCAGCAAAAGACAGGGTATGACCGGGGAGCTGTTTTTT
.	.	TRBJ1-1	TRBV12-3/TRBV12-4	CASRPREVGTEAFF	TGTGCCAGCAGGCCTCGGGAGGTGGGCACTGAAGCTTTCTTT
many	.	TRBJ2-5	TRBV5-5	CASSLWKPPETQYF	TGTGCCAGCAGCTTGTGGAAACCCCCGGAGACCCAGTACTTC
many	.	TRBJ2-5	TRBV4-3	CASSQDTWAGAYQETQYF	TGCGCCAGCAGCCAAGATACATGGGCGGGGGCCTACCAAGAGACCCAGTACTTC
many	.	TRBJ1-6	TRBV12-3/TRBV12-4	CASSGRGRNSPLHF	TGTGCCAGCAGTGGGAGGGGTCGAAATTCACCCCTCCACTTT
many	TRBD2	TRBJ2-1	TRBV7-8	CASSSPWRGGFNEQFF	TGTGCCAGCAGCTCCCCTTGGCGGGGGGGATTCAATGAGCAGTTCTTC
many	.	TRBJ2-4	TRBV7-9	CASRGIAKNIQYF	TGTGCCAGCAGAGGAATAGCCAAAAACATTCAGTACTTC
many	.	TRBJ1-2	TRBV12-3/TRBV12-4	CASSRDILRYTF	TGTGCCAGCAGCCGGGACATTCTTCGCTACACCTTC
many	.	TRBJ2-2	TRBV7-9	CASSLAPGGELFF	TGTGCCAGCAGCTTAGCCCCTGGCGGGGAGCTGTTTTTT
many	.	TRBJ1-2	TRBV6-2/TRBV6-3	CASSLLPDGQLNYGYTF	TGTGCCAGCAGTTTACTCCCTGATGGACAGCTTAACTATGGCTACACCTTC
.	TRBD1	TRBJ1-2	TRBV14	CASSQVSGGNRALYGYTF	TGTGCCAGCAGCCAAGTATCAGGGGGTAATCGGGCCCTCTATGGCTACACCTTC
many	.	TRBJ2-2	TRBV7-2	CASSPLGGPSGELFF	TGTGCCAGCAGCCCACTAGGGGGGCCCTCAGGGGAGCTGTTTTTT